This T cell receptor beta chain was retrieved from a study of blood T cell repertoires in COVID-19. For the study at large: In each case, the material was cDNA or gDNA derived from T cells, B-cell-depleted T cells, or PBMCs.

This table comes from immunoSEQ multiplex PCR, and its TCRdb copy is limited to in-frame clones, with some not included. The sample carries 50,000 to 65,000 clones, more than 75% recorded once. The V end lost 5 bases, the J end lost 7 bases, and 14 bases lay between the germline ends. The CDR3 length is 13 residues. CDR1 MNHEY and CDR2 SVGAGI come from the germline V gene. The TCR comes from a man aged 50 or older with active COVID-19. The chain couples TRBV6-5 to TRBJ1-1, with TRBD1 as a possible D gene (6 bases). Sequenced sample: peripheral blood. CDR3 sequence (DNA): TGTGCCAGCAGTCCGTCACAGGGCCTTGAAGCTTTCTTT. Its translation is CASSPSQGLEAFF.